Listed here is a single TCR beta chain. This entry comes from a study of blood T cell repertoires in COVID-19. Across the study: PBMCs, B-cell-depleted T cells, or T cells were the source of the cDNA or gDNA that made up the material.

Deletions cut 6 bases from V and 4 bases from J, with 18 bases between. The CDR3 is 15 amino acids. Germline CDR1 SNHLY, CDR2 FYNNEI. Enrollees, about 18 to 90 years old, lived in 20 to 25 US areas. In the original workflow: Counts of nucleated cells, estimated from reference gene primer amplification, were obtained. Assay: immunoSEQ multiplex PCR; the TCRdb copy retains only in-frame clones and omits some. The V and J calls and clone size are taken from that table; D and trimming were inferred from the DNA. The top ten clones hold about 3.5% of a sample with under 250,000 clones, 75% to 90% of them seen once.

The sequenced material came from PBMCs or T cells enriched from blood (not recorded which). This chain joins TRBV2 and TRBJ1-2; maybe TRBD1 (5 bases). This sequence originates from a young woman in a cohort exposed to, infected with or recovered from COVID-19 (not recorded which). The CDR3 DNA reads TGTGCCAGCAGAGGGCAGGGTCCCTTTATCTATGGCTACACCTTC. Translated, it gives CASRGQGPFIYGYTF.